The clone carrying this T cell receptor beta chain was seen many times. Its antigen remains unidentified. Construction of the TCRbeta library involved unique molecular identifiers. MiXCR, run by TCRdb on the PCR reads, gives a single entry per CDR3 protein. Among hundreds of thousands of distinct CDR3 sequences, roughly 13% were seen once, and the ten largest hold 2% to 2.5%. The sample is drawn from a study of T-cell reconstitution after alpha-beta-depleted transplantation in children. Study outcomes and limitations: Most T-cell counts and diversity one year after the transplant came from T cells that were newly produced. Reportedly, roughly two months post-transplant, alpha-beta T cells arose from several hundred expanded graft clones. Several patients had high TCRbeta diversity at day 60; it came from surviving recipient T cells and thymic progenitors.

In germline, CDR1 is KGHSH, CDR2 LQKENI. The V gene end was trimmed by 8 bases and the J gene end by 4 bases; junction bases not matched to a gene: 9. This CDR3 is 14 amino acids long. V and J are TRBV18 and TRBJ2-5; 8 positions match TRBD2. The TCR comes from a male patient aged 10-17 years who had a stem cell transplant for acute myeloid leukemia, so the T cells may come from the graft donor. This material consisted of PBMCs, mostly from graft donor cells, taken 360 days after TCRalphabeta/CD19-depleted stem cell transplant. CDR3 bases: TGTGCCAGCAGCCCACCGGGACTAGGAGAGACCCAGTACTTC. This encodes CASSPPGLGETQYF.